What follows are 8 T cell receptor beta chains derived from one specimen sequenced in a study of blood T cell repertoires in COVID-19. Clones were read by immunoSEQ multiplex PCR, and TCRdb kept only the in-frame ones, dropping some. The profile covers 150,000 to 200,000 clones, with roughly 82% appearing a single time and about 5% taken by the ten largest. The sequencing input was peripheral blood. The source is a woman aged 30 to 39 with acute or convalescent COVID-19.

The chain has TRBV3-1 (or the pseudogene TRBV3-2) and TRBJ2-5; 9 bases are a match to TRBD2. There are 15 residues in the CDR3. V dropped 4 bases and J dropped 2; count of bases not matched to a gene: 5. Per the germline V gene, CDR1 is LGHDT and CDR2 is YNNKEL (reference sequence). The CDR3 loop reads CASSPTLAGQETQYF. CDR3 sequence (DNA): TGTGCCAGCAGCCCAACTCTAGCGGGACAAGAGACCCAGTACTTC.

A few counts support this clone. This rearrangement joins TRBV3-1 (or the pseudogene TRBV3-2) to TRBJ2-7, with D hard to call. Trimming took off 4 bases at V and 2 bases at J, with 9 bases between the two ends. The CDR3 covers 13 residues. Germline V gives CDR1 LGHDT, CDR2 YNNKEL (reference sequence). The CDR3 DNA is TGTGCCAGCAGCCCCCACAACACCTACGAGCAGTACTTC. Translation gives CASSPHNTYEQYF.

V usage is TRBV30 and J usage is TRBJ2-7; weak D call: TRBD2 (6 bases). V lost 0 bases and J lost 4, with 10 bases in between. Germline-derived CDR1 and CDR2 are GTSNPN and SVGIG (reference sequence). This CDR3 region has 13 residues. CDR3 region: CAWSVLGGYEQYF. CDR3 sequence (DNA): TGTGCCTGGAGTGTACTGGGGGGATACGAGCAGTACTTC.

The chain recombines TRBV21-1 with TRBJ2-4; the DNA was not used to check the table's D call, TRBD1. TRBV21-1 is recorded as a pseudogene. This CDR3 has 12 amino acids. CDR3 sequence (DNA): TGTGCCAGCATCTGGACAGGGTCCATTCAGTACTTC. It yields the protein CASIWTGSIQYF.

CDR3 DNA sequence: TGTGCCAGCAGTTTACTCTCTAGCGGGACCGGGGAGCTGTTTTTT. This translates into CASSLLSSGTGELFF. The chain uses TRBV28 and TRBJ2-2, with 8 bases identical to TRBD2. The length of the CDR3 is 15 residues. With 2 bases clipped from V and 5 bases from J, the junction kept 4 bases outside the gene matches. Germline lookup yields CDR1 MDHEN and CDR2 SYDVKM.

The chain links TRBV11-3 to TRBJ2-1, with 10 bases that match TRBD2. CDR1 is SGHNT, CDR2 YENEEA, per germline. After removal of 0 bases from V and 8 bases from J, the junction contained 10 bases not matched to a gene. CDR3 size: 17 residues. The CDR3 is CASSLELGSGGADEQFF. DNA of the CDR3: TGTGCCAGCAGCTTAGAACTGGGGAGCGGGGGGGCGGATGAGCAGTTCTTC.

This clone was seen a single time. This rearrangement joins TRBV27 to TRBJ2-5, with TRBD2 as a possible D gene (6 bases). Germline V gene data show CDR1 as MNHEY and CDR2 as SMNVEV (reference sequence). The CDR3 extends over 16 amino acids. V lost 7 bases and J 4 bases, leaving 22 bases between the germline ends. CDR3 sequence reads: CASKPMEGSKPETQYF. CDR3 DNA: TGTGCCAGCAAACCGATGGAGGGGTCCAAACCAGAGACCCAGTACTTC.

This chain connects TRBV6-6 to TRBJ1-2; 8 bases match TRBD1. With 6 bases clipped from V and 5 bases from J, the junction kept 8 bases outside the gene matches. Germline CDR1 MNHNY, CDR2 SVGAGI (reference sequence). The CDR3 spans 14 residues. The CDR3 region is CASRQGQGLYGYTF. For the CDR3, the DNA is TGTGCCAGCAGACAAGGACAGGGCTTATATGGCTACACCTTC.